This entry lists 3 T cell receptor beta chains sequenced from one sample in a study of OX40 agonist ivuxolimab in advanced cancers. TCRdb's copy holds only in-frame clones and misses some; the assay was immunoSEQ multiplex PCR. The sample has about 50,000 clones, 80% seen once. Specimen: CD4+ or CD8+ T cells sorted from blood, collected in a trial of the OX40 agonist ivuxolimab. These receptors were obtained from an adult with an advanced solid tumor such as melanoma, head and neck, liver or kidney cancer.

V and J are TRBV7-9 and TRBJ2-7; maybe TRBD1 (5 bases). The CDR3 consists of 14 residues. Trimming took off 1 base at V and 6 bases at J, with 13 bases between the two ends. Germline V CDR1 and CDR2: SEHNR, FQNEAQ (reference sequence). CDR3 sequence (DNA): TGTGCCAGCAGCTTAGACGCAGGGATCGGCGAGCAGTACTTC. The encoded protein is CASSLDAGIGEQYF.

This sequence joins TRBV5-4 and TRBJ2-5; 11 nucleotides align to TRBD2. J lost 2 bases, V lost 3 bases, and 3 bases had no gene match. The CDR3 is 15 amino acids. Germline V CDR1 and CDR2: SGHNT, YYREEE (reference sequence). The CDR3 region is CASSWGTSGQETQYF. CDR3 nucleotides: TGTGCCAGCAGCTGGGGGACTAGCGGACAAGAGACCCAGTACTTC.

The chain joins TRBV9 to TRBJ2-1, with a weak D call TRBD1 (6 bases). The CDR3 spans 14 residues. Germline V gives CDR1 SGDLS, CDR2 YYNGEE. V was pared by 0 bases and J by 6 bases, with 10 bases between. CDR3: CASSVGDILNEQFF. CDR3 coding DNA: TGTGCCAGCAGCGTAGGGGACATCCTCAATGAGCAGTTCTTC.